This T cell receptor beta chain is from a study of T-cell reconstitution after alpha-beta-depleted transplantation in children. Study-level results: Several hundred expanded graft clones reportedly supplied alpha-beta T cells about two months after transplant.

This clonotype was found many times. The antigen is unknown. V was shortened by 4 bases and J by 0 bases, with 12 bases between the two germline ends. Germline values: CDR1 SEHNR, CDR2 FQNEAQ (reference sequence). The CDR3 consists of 15 residues. Researchers prepared the TCRbeta library using unique molecular identifiers, the study reports. A single record per CDR3 protein comes from TCRdb applying MiXCR to the PCR reads. This table holds 200,000 to 250,000 distinct CDR3 sequences, around 8.4% found once. This TCR was recovered from a male patient under 10 years old who had a stem cell transplant for acute myeloid leukemia, so the T cells may come from the graft donor. V gene TRBV7-9 combines with J gene TRBJ1-1; maybe TRBD1 (5 bases). The material sequenced was PBMCs, mostly from graft donor cells, taken 360 days after TCRalphabeta/CD19-depleted stem cell transplant. The CDR3 nucleotides read TGTGCCAGCAGCTGGGGGACTGTTATGAACACTGAAGCTTTCTTT. Translating it yields CASSWGTVMNTEAFF.